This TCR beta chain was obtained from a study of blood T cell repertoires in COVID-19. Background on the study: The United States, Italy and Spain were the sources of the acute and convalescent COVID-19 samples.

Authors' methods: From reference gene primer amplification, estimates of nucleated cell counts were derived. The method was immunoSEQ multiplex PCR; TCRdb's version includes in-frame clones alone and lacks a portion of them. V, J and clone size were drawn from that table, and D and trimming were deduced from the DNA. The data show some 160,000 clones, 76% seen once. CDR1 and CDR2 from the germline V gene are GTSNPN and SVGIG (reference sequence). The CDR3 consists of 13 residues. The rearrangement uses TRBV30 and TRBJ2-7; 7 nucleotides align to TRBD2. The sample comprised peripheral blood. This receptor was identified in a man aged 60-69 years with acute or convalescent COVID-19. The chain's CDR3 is CALTSAFSYEQYF. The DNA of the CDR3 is TGTGCACTAACTAGCGCCTTCTCCTACGAGCAGTACTTC.